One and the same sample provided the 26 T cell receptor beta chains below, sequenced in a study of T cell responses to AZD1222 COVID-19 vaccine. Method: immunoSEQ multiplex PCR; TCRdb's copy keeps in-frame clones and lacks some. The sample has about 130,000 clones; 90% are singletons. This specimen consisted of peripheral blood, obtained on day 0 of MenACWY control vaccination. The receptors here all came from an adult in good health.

The DNA of the CDR3 is TGTGCCAGCAGCCACGGCAGGGGGGGCACCGGGGAGCTGTTTTTT. This gives the protein CASSHGRGGTGELFF. The chain employs TRBV3-1 (or the pseudogene TRBV3-2) and TRBJ2-2; perhaps D is TRBD1 or TRBD2 (7 bases each). Germline loops: CDR1 LGHDT, CDR2 YNNKEL (reference sequence). This CDR3 comprises 15 residues. Deletions cut 3 bases from V and 4 bases from J, with 12 bases between.

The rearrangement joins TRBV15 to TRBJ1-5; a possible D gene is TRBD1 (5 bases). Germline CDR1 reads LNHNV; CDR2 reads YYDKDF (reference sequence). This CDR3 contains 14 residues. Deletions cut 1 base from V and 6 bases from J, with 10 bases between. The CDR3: CATSRGRGFQPQHF. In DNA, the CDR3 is TGTGCCACCAGCAGAGGGCGGGGGTTTCAGCCCCAGCATTTT.

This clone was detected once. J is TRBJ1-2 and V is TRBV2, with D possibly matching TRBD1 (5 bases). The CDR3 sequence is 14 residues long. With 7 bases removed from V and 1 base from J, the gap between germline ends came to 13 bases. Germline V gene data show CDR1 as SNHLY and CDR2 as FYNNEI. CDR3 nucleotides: TGTGCCAGCACCAGAATGACAGTTAACTATGGCTACACCTTC. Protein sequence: CASTRMTVNYGYTF.

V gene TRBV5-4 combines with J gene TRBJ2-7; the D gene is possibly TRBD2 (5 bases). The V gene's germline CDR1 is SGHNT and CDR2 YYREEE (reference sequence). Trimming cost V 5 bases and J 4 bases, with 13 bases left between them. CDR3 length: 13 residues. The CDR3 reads CASSFNGVYEQYF. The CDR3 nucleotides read TGTGCCAGCAGTTTTAACGGGGTTTACGAGCAGTACTTC.

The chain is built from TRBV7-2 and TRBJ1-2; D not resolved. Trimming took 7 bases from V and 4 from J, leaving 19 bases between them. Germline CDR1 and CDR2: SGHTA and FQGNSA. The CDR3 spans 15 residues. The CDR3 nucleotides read TGTGCCAGCACCTCTGTGGCCCTTGGCATCTATGGCTACACCTTC. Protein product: CASTSVALGIYGYTF.

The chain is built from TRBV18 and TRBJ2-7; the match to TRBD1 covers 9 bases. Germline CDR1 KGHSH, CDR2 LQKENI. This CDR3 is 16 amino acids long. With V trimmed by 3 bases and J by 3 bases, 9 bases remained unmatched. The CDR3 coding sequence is TGTGCCAGCTCACCCTCACCGGGACAGGGTGGCTACGAGCAGTACTTC. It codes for CASSPSPGQGGYEQYF.

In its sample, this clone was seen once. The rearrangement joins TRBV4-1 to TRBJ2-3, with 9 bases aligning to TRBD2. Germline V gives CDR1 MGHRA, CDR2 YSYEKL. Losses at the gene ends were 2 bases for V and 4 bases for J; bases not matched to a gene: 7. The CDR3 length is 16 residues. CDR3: CASSQSAGGRADTQYF. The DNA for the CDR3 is TGCGCCAGCAGCCAATCAGCGGGAGGCCGGGCAGATACGCAGTATTTT.

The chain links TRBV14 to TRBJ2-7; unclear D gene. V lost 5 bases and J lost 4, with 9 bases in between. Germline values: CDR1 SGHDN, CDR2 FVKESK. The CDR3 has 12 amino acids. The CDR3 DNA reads TGTGCCAGCAGCTATCAGAGGTACGAGCAGTACTTC. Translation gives CASSYQRYEQYF.

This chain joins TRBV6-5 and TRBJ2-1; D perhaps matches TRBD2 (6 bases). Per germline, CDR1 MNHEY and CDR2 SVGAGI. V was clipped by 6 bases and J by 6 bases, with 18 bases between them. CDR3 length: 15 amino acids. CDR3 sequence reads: CASSRIGLILNEQFF. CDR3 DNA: TGTGCCAGCAGCCGAATTGGACTAATCCTCAATGAGCAGTTCTTC.

In DNA form, the CDR3 reads TGTGCCAGCAGCCCTCAGGAGACCCAGTACTTC. It is translated as CASSPQETQYF. This chain joins TRBV7-9 and TRBJ2-5; unclear D gene. The germline V gene has CDR1 SEHNR and CDR2 FQNEAQ (reference sequence). V lost 5 bases and J 5 bases, leaving 6 bases between the germline ends. The CDR3 totals 11 residues.

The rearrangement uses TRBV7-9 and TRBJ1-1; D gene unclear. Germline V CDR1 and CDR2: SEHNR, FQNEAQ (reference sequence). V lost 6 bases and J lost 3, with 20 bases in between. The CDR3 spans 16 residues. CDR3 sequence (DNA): TGTGCCAGCAGATCCGGAGCGACCGGCGGACACACTGAAGCTTTCTTT. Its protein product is CASRSGATGGHTEAFF.

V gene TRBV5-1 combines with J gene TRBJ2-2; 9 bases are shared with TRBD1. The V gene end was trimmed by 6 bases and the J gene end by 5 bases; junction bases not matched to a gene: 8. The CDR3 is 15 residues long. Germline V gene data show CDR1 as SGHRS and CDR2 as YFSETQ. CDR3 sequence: CASTVGQGGTGELFF. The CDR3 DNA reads TGCGCCAGCACCGTGGGACAGGGAGGGACCGGGGAGCTGTTTTTT.

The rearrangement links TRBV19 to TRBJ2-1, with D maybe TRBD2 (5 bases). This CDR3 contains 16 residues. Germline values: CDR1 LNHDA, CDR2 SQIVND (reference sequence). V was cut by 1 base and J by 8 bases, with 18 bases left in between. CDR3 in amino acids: CASSIAGTGPNDEQFF. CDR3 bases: TGTGCCAGTAGTATAGCGGGAACCGGCCCCAACGATGAGCAGTTCTTC.

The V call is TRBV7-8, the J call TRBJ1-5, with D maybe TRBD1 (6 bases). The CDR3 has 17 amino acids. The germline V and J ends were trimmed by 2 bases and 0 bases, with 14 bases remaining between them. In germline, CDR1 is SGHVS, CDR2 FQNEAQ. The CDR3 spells CASSLTGPLYSNQPQHF. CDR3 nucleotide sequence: TGTGCCAGCAGCTTAACAGGGCCACTCTATAGCAATCAGCCCCAGCATTTT. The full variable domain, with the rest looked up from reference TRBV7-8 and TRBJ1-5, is GAGVSQSPRYKVAKRGQDVALRCDPISGHVSLFWYQQALGQGPEFLTYFQNEAQLDKSGLPSDRFFAERPEGSVSTLKIQRTQQEDSAVYLCASSLTGPLYSNQPQHFGDGTRLSIL.

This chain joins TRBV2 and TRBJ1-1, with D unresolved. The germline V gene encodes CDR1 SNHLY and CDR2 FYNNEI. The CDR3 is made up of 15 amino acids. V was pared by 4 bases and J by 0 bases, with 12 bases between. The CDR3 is CASSVEAGLNTEAFF. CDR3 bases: TGTGCCAGCAGTGTTGAGGCAGGTCTGAACACTGAAGCTTTCTTT.

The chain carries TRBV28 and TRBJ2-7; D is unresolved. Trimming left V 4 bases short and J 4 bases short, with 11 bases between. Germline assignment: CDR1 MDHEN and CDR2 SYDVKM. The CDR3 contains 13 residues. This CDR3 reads CASSYPPLYEQYV. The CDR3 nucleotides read TGTGCCAGCAGTTACCCCCCCTTATACGAGCAGTACGTC.

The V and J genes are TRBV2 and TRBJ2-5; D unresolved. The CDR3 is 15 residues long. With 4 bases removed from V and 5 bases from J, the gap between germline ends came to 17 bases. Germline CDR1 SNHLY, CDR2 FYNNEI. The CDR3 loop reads CASSVGLSLAETQYF. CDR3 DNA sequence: TGTGCCAGCAGTGTAGGGTTATCGTTGGCGGAGACCCAGTACTTC.

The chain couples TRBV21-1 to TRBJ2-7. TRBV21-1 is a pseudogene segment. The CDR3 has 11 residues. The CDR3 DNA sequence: TGTGCCAGCAGCAAAACCCTCGGCCAGTACTTC. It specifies CASSKTLGQYF.

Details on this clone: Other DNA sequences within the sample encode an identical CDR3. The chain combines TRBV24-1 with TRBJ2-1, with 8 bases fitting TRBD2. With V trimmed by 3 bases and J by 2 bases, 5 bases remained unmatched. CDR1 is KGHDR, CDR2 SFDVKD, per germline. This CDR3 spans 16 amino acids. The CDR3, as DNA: TGTGCCACCAGTGATCCTCGGGGGGGAACCTACAATGAGCAGTTCTTC. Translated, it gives CATSDPRGGTYNEQFF.

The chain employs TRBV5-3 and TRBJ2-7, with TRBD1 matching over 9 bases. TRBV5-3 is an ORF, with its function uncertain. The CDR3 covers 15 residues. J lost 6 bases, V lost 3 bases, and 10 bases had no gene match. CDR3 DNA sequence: TGTGCCAGAAGCTACCGGGACAGGGCCCCCTGCGAGCAGTACTTC. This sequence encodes CARSYRDRAPCEQYF.

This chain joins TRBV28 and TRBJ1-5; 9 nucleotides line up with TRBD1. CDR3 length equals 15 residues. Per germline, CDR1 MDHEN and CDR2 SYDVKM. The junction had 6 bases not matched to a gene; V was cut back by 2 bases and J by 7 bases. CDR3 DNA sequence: TGTGCCAGCAGTTTAGGACAGGGGTGGGGACAGCCCCAGCATTTT. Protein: CASSLGQGWGQPQHF.

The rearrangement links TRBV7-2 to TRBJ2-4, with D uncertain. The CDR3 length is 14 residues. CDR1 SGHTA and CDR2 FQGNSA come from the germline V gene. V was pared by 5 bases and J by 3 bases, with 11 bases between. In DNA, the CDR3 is TGTGCCAGCAGCCCCGACTTAAGCAAAAACATTCAGTACTTC. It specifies CASSPDLSKNIQYF. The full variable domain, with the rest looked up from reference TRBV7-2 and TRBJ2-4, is GAGVSQSPSNKVTEKGKDVELRCDPISGHTALYWYRQSLGQGLEFLIYFQGNSAPDKSGLPSDRFSAERTGGSVSTLTIQRTQQEDSAVYLCASSPDLSKNIQYFGAGTRLSVL.

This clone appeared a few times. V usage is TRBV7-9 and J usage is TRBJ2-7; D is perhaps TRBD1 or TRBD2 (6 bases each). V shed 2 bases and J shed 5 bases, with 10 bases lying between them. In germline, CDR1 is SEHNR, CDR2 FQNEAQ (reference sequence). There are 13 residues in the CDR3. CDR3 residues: CASSLMGGHEQYF. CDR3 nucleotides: TGTGCCAGCAGCTTAATGGGGGGCCACGAGCAGTACTTC.

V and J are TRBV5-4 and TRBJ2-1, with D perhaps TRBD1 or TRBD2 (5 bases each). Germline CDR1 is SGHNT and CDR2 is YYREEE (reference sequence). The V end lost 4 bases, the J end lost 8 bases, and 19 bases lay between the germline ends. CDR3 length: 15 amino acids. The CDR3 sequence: CASSPPSGHGDEQFF. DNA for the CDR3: TGTGCCAGCAGCCCCCCTTCGGGGCATGGGGATGAGCAGTTCTTC.

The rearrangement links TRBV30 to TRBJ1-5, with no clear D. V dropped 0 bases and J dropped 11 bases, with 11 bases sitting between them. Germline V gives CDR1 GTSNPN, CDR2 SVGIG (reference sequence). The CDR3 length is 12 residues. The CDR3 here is CAWSVSGSSQHF. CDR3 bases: TGTGCCTGGAGTGTAAGCGGCAGCTCCCAGCATTTT. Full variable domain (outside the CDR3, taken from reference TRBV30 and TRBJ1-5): SQTIHQWPATLVQPVGSPLSLECTVEGTSNPNLYWYRQAAGRGLQLLFYSVGIGQISSEVPQNLSASRPQDRQFILSSKKLLLSDSGFYLCAWSVSGSSQHFGDGTRLSIL.

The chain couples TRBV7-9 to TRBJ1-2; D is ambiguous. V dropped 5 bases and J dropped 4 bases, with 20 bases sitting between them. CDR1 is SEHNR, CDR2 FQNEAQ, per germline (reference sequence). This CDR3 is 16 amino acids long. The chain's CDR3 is CASSNDAAGYSYGYTF. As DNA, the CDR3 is TGTGCCAGCAGCAATGATGCAGCGGGGTATAGCTATGGCTACACCTTC.